Listed here are 8 T cell receptor beta chains from one sample, sequenced in a study of CD4 T cells in relation to SARS-CoV-2 and coronaviruses. No antigen is known for these receptors. Clones were read by immunoSEQ multiplex PCR, and TCRdb kept only the in-frame ones, dropping some. The sample carries 25,000 to 30,000 clones, about four fifths recorded once. Unexposed donor CD4+ T cells date from about 2010-2019, before the COVID-19 pandemic. CD4+ T cells were isolated from the cells after 10 days of culture. Material for sequencing was CD4+ T cells from PBMCs, cultured in vitro. These TCRs come from a human donor in good health.

The chain employs TRBV5-4 and TRBJ2-3, with D perhaps TRBD2 (6 bases). V lost 0 bases and J 1 base, leaving 12 bases between the germline ends. In germline, CDR1 is SGHNT, CDR2 YYREEE (reference sequence). The CDR3 has 16 amino acids. The DNA of the CDR3 is TGTGCCAGCAGCTTGGTAACTAGCAAGGGCACAGATACGCAGTATTTT. Translated, it gives CASSLVTSKGTDTQYF. Using reference TRBV5-4 and TRBJ2-3 for the parts outside the CDR3, the full variable domain is ETGVTQSPTHLIKTRGQQVTLRCSSQSGHNTVSWYQQALGQGPQFIFQYYREEENGRGNFPPRFSGLQFPNYSSELNVNALELDDSALYLCASSLVTSKGTDTQYFGPGTRLTVL.

J is TRBJ2-7 and V is TRBV7-6; TRBD1 might be the D (5 bases). Germline V CDR1 and CDR2: SGHVS, FNYEAQ. The CDR3 is 15 amino acids. Trimming shortened V by 3 bases and J by 2 bases, and 14 bases separated the two germline ends. The CDR3 is CASSLRSAGTYEQYF. In DNA, the CDR3 is TGTGCCAGCAGCTTGCGTTCGGCAGGGACCTACGAGCAGTACTTC.

The chain employs TRBV18 and TRBJ2-4, with D maybe TRBD1 (6 bases). Germline lookup yields CDR1 KGHSH and CDR2 LQKENI. This CDR3 has 19 amino acids. Trimming pared 1 base from V and 2 bases from J, leaving 21 bases between. The CDR3 region has the DNA TGTGCCAGCTCACCACGGGCAGGGGCAGACCCAGGATCCAAAAACATTCAGTACTTC. Encoded protein: CASSPRAGADPGSKNIQYF.

The chain links TRBV11-3 to TRBJ2-5; 14 nucleotides align to TRBD2. J gave up 5 bases and V 1 base, and 6 bases lay outside the gene matches. The CDR3 length is 17 residues. CDR1 and CDR2 from the germline V gene are SGHNT and YENEEA. The CDR3 here is CASSLGTSGGSVETQYF. CDR3 nucleotide sequence: TGTGCCAGCAGCTTAGGGACTAGCGGGGGGAGTGTGGAGACCCAGTACTTC.

J is TRBJ2-7 and V is TRBV6-2 or TRBV6-3; 13 bases are shared with TRBD2. The CDR3 length is 17 residues. With 0 bases clipped from V and 5 bases from J, the junction kept 7 bases outside the gene matches. CDR1 and CDR2 from the germline V gene are MNHEY and SVGEGT. The CDR3, as DNA: TGTGCCAGCAGTTACTCAACTAGCGGGAGGGCCACAGACGAGCAGTACTTC. Its protein is CASSYSTSGRATDEQYF.

CDR3 amino acids: CASRGPSSYEQYF. The CDR3 DNA reads TGTGCCAGCAGGGGTCCGAGCTCCTACGAGCAGTACTTC. The chain links TRBV28 to TRBJ2-7; the D is unclear. This CDR3 has 13 residues. V shed 6 bases and J shed 0 bases, with 9 bases lying between them. The germline V gene encodes CDR1 MDHEN and CDR2 SYDVKM.

The chain uses TRBV4-2 and TRBJ2-5, with 9 bases identical to TRBD2. CDR1 and CDR2 (germline): LGHNA, YNFKEQ. Trimming removed 0 bases from V and 4 bases from J; junction bases left unmatched: 12. The CDR3 sequence is 18 residues long. Written as DNA, the CDR3 is TGTGCCAGCAGCCAAGAAGTCGGAGCGGGGGGCGAGGTAGAGACCCAGTACTTC. Its translation: CASSQEVGAGGEVETQYF.

This chain joins TRBV5-1 and TRBJ2-7, with 11 nucleotides matching TRBD2. Germline trimming cut 3 bases from V and 7 bases from J; bases unmatched to any gene: 12. CDR3 size: 16 residues. In germline, CDR1 is SGHRS, CDR2 YFSETQ. The CDR3 protein is CASSYGTSGGAGEQYF. The DNA for the CDR3 is TGCGCCAGCAGCTATGGGACTAGCGGAGGGGCGGGAGAGCAGTACTTC. Full variable domain (remainder filled in from reference TRBV5-1 and TRBJ2-7): KAGVTQTPRYLIKTRGQQVTLSCSPISGHRSVSWYQQTPGQGLQFLFEYFSETQRNKGNFPGRFSGRQFSNSRSEMNVSTLELGDSALYLCASSYGTSGGAGEQYFGPGTRLTVT.